The rows below give T cell receptor beta chains drawn from one sample of a study of identical twins' blood T cells. TCRdb called the 5' RACE reads again in MiXCR, with one record for every CDR3 protein. The profile shows hundreds of thousands of distinct CDR3 sequences, roughly 31% of them singletons. Source material: PBMCs. Receptor source: a woman aged 18-49 years in good health. Both conserved end residues are part of each CDR3. The order of the fields is J gene, clone size, CDR3 length, D gene, V gene, CDR3 DNA, CDR3 protein. The D gene is left open where the match is weak. Not every row has a clone size; where given, it reads once, few, many or a size class.

TRBJ1-5,few,14,.,TRBV18,TGTGCCAGCTCAAACGTTGATAGCAATCAGCCCCAGCATTTT,CASSNVDSNQPQHF
TRBJ2-3,.,14,TRBD2,TRBV11-2,TGTGCCAGCAGCTTCTCTAGCGGGACAGATACGCAGTATTTT,CASSFSSGTDTQYF
TRBJ2-7,.,14,.,TRBV11-2,TGTGCCAGCAGCTCAACGACAAACTCCTACGAGCAGTACTTC,CASSSTTNSYEQYF
TRBJ2-5,few,13,.,TRBV16,TGTGCCAGCAGCCCACAGCGGGTAGAGACCCAGTACTTC,CASSPQRVETQYF
TRBJ2-1,.,13,TRBD1,TRBV29-1,TGCAGCGTTGTATTCCAGGGGGTAAATGAGCAGTTCTTC,CSVVFQGVNEQFF
TRBJ2-2,few,12,.,TRBV10-3,TGTGCCATCAGTGAGGCGGCCGGGGAGCTGTTTTTT,CAISEAAGELFF
TRBJ1-1,.,14,.,TRBV3-1,TGTGCCAGCAGCCAAGGACTCCCGAGCACTGAAGCTTTCTTT,CASSQGLPSTEAFF
TRBJ1-2,many,16,.,TRBV4-1,TGCGCCAGCAGCCACCTGGGACTTACACCTAACTATGGCTACACCTTC,CASSHLGLTPNYGYTF
TRBJ1-2,.,15,TRBD1,TRBV9,TGTGCCAGCAGCGTTCGGGACAGGGGATACTATGGCTACACCTTC,CASSVRDRGYYGYTF
TRBJ2-1,.,15,TRBD2,TRBV6-1,TGTGCCAGCAGTGAAGGGACTAGCGAGTCCAATGAGCAGTTCTTC,CASSEGTSESNEQFF
TRBJ2-1,.,15,TRBD2,TRBV14,TGTGCCAGCAGCTTTGCGGGAGGCCTCCTCAATGAGCAGTTCTTC,CASSFAGGLLNEQFF
TRBJ1-2,.,12,TRBD1,TRBV12-3/TRBV12-4,TGTGCCAGCAGTTTCCGGGACAGGCCCTTTTTCTTC,CASSFRDRPFFF
TRBJ2-2,.,15,.,TRBV3-1,TGTGCCAGCAGCCAATTGCGCGGGGAGCACGGGGAGCTGTTTTTT,CASSQLRGEHGELFF
TRBJ1-2,.,14,TRBD1,TRBV7-2,TGTGCCAGCAGCGGCCGGACAGGGACTATGAGCTACACCTTC,CASSGRTGTMSYTF
TRBJ1-1,many,14,.,TRBV5-1,TGCGCCAGCAGCTTGGAACACTTGAACACTGAAGCTTTCTTT,CASSLEHLNTEAFF